This T cell receptor (beta chain) emerged from a study of read filtering for tumor transcriptome and immune sequencing. For the study at large: R-ISS stage counts were eight or nine for I, 15 to 20 for II, more than 5 for III.

Whole-study findings and limits: IR-seq captured clonotypes deeper and more reliably than RNA-seq. Sorted CD138-negative bone marrow cells were not purified T cells.

This clonotype occurred many times. What it binds is unknown. Sampling of bone marrow took place during active disease in every patient. Molecular barcoded adaptors covering alpha/delta and beta/gamma chains were used on around 370 ng RNA. MiXCR, applied by TCRdb to the reads, yields one record per CDR3 protein. This sample carries some 19,000 distinct CDR3 sequences, approximately 24% of them seen once, and the ten largest clones take under 30%. V was cut by 3 bases and J by 5 bases, with 10 bases left in between. Germline CDR1 is DFQATT and CDR2 is SNEGSKA (reference sequence). This CDR3 region has 12 residues.

This rearrangement joins TRBV20-1 to TRBJ2-5, with D perhaps matching TRBD2 (6 bases). Sample: a population of CD138-negative cells sorted from bone marrow. This TCR was sampled from a donor at least 40 years old with multiple myeloma. CDR3 sequence reads: CSASGSGETQYF. CDR3 DNA: TGCAGTGCTAGTGGCAGCGGGGAGACCCAGTACTTC.